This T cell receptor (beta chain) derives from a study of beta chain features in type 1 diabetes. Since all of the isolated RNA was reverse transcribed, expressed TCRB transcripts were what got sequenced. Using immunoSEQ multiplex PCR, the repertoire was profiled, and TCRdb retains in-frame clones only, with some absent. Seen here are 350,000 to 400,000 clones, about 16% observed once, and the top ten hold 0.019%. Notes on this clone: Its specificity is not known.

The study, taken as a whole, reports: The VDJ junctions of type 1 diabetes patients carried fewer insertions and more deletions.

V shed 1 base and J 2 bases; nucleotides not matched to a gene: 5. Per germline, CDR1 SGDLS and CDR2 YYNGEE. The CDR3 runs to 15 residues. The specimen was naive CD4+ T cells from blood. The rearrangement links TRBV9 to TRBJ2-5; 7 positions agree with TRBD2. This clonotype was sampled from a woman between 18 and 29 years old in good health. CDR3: CASSVQPSGQETQYF. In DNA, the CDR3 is TGTGCCAGCAGCGTACAGCCTAGCGGTCAAGAGACCCAGTACTTC.